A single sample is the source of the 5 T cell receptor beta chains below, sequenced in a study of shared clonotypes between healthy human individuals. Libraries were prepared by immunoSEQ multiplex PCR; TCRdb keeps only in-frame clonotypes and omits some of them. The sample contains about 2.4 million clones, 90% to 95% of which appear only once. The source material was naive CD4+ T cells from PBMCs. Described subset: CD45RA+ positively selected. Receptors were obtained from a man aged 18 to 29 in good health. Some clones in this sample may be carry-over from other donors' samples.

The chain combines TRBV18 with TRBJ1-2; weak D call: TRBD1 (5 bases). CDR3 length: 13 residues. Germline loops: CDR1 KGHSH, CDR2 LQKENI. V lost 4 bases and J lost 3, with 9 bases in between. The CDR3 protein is CASSQGPDYGYTF. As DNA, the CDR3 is TGTGCCAGCTCACAGGGGCCCGACTATGGCTACACCTTC.

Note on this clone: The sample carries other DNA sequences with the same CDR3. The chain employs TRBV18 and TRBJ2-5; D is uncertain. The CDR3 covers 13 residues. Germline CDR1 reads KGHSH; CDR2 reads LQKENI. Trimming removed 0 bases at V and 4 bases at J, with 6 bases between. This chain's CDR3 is CASSPPNGETQYF. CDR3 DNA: TGTGCCAGCTCACCACCGAATGGAGAGACCCAGTACTTC.

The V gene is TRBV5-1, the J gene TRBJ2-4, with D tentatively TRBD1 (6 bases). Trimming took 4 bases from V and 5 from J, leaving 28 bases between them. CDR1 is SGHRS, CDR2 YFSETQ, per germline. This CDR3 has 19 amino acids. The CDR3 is CASSAITGFYNHNENIQYF. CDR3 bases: TGCGCCAGCAGCGCCATTACAGGGTTCTACAACCATAATGAAAACATTCAGTACTTC.

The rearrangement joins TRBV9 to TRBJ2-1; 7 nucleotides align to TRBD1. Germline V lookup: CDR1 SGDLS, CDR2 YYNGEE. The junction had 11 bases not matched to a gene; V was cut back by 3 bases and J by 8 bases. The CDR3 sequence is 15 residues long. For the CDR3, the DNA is TGTGCCAGCAGCGCAACCTGGGTAGGGGGCCATGAGCAGTTCTTC. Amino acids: CASSATWVGGHEQFF. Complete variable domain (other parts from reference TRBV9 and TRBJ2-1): DSGVTQTPKHLITATGQRVTLRCSPRSGDLSVYWYQQSLDQGLQFLIQYYNGEERAKGNILERFSAQQFPDLHSELNLSSLELGDSALYFCASSATWVGGHEQFFGPGTRLTVL.

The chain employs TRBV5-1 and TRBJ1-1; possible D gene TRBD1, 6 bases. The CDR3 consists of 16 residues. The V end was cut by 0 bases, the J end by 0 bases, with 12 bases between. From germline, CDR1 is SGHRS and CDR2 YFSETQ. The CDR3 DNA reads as TGCGCCAGCAGCTTGGTCCCGACAGGAATGAACACTGAAGCTTTCTTT. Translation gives CASSLVPTGMNTEAFF.